This T cell receptor beta chain is drawn from a study of shared clonotypes between healthy human individuals. Each subset's genomic DNA was split evenly across several immunoSEQ plates. TCRdb's copy holds only in-frame clones and misses some; the assay was immunoSEQ multiplex PCR. The sample holds fewer than 800,000 clones, just over 90% seen once. Whole-study results and caveats: Naive subsets usually exceeded memory subsets in estimated richness. With a few donors compared, about 5.2% of naive CD4 clonotypes were shared.

Naive CD8 cells lacked CD45RO, underwent positive selection for CCR7 and left out terminally differentiated effector memory CD45RA+ cells. Concerning this clone: Its antigen remains unknown.

Germline V gene lookup returns CDR1 SQVTM and CDR2 ANQGSEA. CDR3 length: 12 amino acids. Deletions cut 7 bases from V and 4 bases from J, with 14 bases between. The specimen sequenced was naive CD8+ T cells sorted from blood. This sequence joins TRBV29-1 and TRBJ2-7; D is perhaps TRBD2 (7 bases). The sequence derives from a man aged 25-40 years in good health. In nucleotides, the CDR3 is TGCAGCGCGAGGGGGGGACTATACGAGCAGTACTTC. Protein sequence: CSARGGLYEQYF.